These 10 T cell receptor beta chains were sequenced from one sample in a study of blood T cell repertoires in COVID-19. Method: immunoSEQ multiplex PCR; TCRdb's copy keeps in-frame clones and lacks some. This table has 150,000 to 200,000 clones, 70% to 85% appearing once. The sequenced material came from PBMCs or T cells enriched from blood (not recorded which). The receptor source for this set is a man aged 50 to 60 who had recovered from COVID-19.

The chain combines TRBV7-9 with TRBJ1-4; 8 bases are a match to TRBD1. The length of the CDR3 is 14 residues. Germline trimming cut 5 bases from V and 5 bases from J; bases unmatched to any gene: 4. Per the germline V gene, CDR1 is SEHNR and CDR2 is FQNEAQ (reference sequence). The CDR3 sequence: CASSPWTGNEKLFF. As DNA, the CDR3 is TGTGCCAGCAGCCCCTGGACAGGGAATGAAAAACTGTTTTTT.

This clone was counted only a few times. CDR3: CASSLLGGYGYTF. The CDR3 nucleotides read TGCGCCAGCAGCTTGTTGGGGGGCTATGGCTACACCTTC. V is TRBV5-1 and J is TRBJ1-2; tentative D call: TRBD1 (5 bases). This CDR3 comprises 13 residues. V was shortened by 1 base and J by 4 bases, with 8 bases between the two germline ends. Germline V gives CDR1 SGHRS, CDR2 YFSETQ.

The V gene is TRBV3-1 (or the pseudogene TRBV3-2), the J gene TRBJ1-2, with D possibly being TRBD1 (6 bases). V lost 3 bases, J lost 2 bases, and 10 bases lay in between. Germline CDR1 reads LGHDT; CDR2 reads YNNKEL (reference sequence). This CDR3 comprises 14 residues. CDR3 in amino acids: CASSQGGGNYGYTF. CDR3 sequence (DNA): TGTGCCAGCAGCCAGGGAGGGGGGAACTATGGCTACACCTTC.

J is TRBJ1-5 and V is TRBV2; the match to TRBD1 covers 7 bases. Germline V lookup: CDR1 SNHLY, CDR2 FYNNEI. After removal of 5 bases from V and 0 bases from J, the junction contained 16 bases not matched to a gene. This CDR3 region has 19 residues. The CDR3 DNA follows: TGTGCCAGCAGTCTAATATTCGGGACAGACCTTTATAGCAATCAGCCCCAGCATTTT. This gives the protein CASSLIFGTDLYSNQPQHF.

The rearrangement links TRBV2 to TRBJ1-3; TRBD1 is a possible D gene (6 bases). Germline CDR1 and CDR2: SNHLY and FYNNEI. CDR3 length: 16 amino acids. With 7 bases removed from V and 4 bases from J, the gap between germline ends came to 20 bases. DNA of the CDR3: TGTGCCAGCATACCATCGCCAGGGGTCATAGGAAACACCATATATTTT. This codes for CASIPSPGVIGNTIYF.

The chain is built from TRBV5-4 and TRBJ1-6; 7 bases match TRBD1. CDR3 length: 17 amino acids. J lost 10 bases, V lost 0 bases, and 13 bases had no gene match. Germline CDR1 is SGHNT and CDR2 is YYREEE (reference sequence). CDR3 in DNA: TGTGCCAGCAGCTTGGGGGGCACACAGGGGATGGTCTCACCCCTCCACTTT. It encodes CASSLGGTQGMVSPLHF. The whole variable domain, filled in from reference TRBV5-4 and TRBJ1-6, reads ETGVTQSPTHLIKTRGQQVTLRCSSQSGHNTVSWYQQALGQGPQFIFQYYREEENGRGNFPPRFSGLQFPNYSSELNVNALELDDSALYLCASSLGGTQGMVSPLHFGNGTRLTVT.

This clone was observed once. The rearrangement uses TRBV7-9 and TRBJ2-1; 13 positions match TRBD2. The CDR3 contains 15 residues. CDR1 and CDR2 (germline): SEHNR, FQNEAQ (reference sequence). V shed 5 bases and J 5 bases; nucleotides not matched to a gene: 3. CDR3 in amino acids: CASSTTSGGNNEQFF. In DNA form, the CDR3 reads TGTGCCAGCAGCACGACTAGCGGGGGGAACAATGAGCAGTTCTTC. The full variable domain, in which reference TRBV7-9 and TRBJ2-1 provide the parts outside the CDR3, is DTGVSQNPRHKITKRGQNVTFRCDPISEHNRLYWYRQTLGQGPEFLTYFQNEAQLEKSRLLSDRFSAERPKGSFSTLEIQRTEQGDSAMYLCASSTTSGGNNEQFFGPGTRLTVL.

The V and J genes are TRBV12-3 or TRBV12-4 and TRBJ1-1; D gene ambiguous. The CDR3 loop spans 13 amino acids. V dropped 11 bases and J dropped 0 bases, with 13 bases sitting between them. CDR3 sequence reads: CAVRRRMNTEAFF. CDR3 coding DNA: TGTGCCGTTAGGCGGCGGATGAACACTGAAGCTTTCTTT.

Only a few counts were recorded for this clone. V is TRBV30 and J is TRBJ1-3; 9 bases are shared with TRBD1. V dropped 2 bases and J dropped 3; count of bases not matched to a gene: 2. The germline V gene encodes CDR1 GTSNPN and CDR2 SVGIG (reference sequence). CDR3 length: 14 amino acids. The CDR3: CAWSPTGGGNTIYF. CDR3 sequence (DNA): TGTGCCTGGAGTCCGACAGGGGGTGGAAACACCATATATTTT.

The J gene is TRBJ1-5, the V gene TRBV3-1 (or the pseudogene TRBV3-2); no clear D gene. Germline V lookup: CDR1 LGHDT, CDR2 YNNKEL (reference sequence). This CDR3 is 14 amino acids long. V lost 2 bases and J lost 6, with 11 bases in between. The CDR3 coding sequence is TGTGCCAGCAGCCAAAGCGGCGGGTTTCAGCCCCAGCATTTT. This gives the protein CASSQSGGFQPQHF.